This T cell receptor beta chain emerged from a study of T cells in Graves' hyperthyroidism and ophthalmopathy. In the study overall: Once the initial diagnosis was made, peripheral blood was obtained before any treatment. The study, taken as a whole, reports: Blood also showed most of the thyroid clonotypes that were expanded above 0.001.

Concerning this clonotype itself: Its target is not known.

CDR3 length: 14 amino acids. V trimming: 2 bases; J trimming: 2 bases; junction bases outside the gene matches: 2. Germline assignment: CDR1 MNHEY and CDR2 SVGAGI. Pregnant or lactating patients were excluded, as were those with uncontrolled infection or other autoimmune disease. Fresh peripheral blood, 8 to 10 ml of it, supplied the PBMCs. RNA transcripts were the template for amplifying TCR beta CDR3 regions. In the first-round RT-PCR of the TCR CDR3, the HTBI primer set was used. TCRdb used MiXCR to reprocess the multiplex PCR reads, holding one entry per CDR3 protein. Of 380,000 or so distinct CDR3 sequences detected, 15% to 20% appear once; the ten largest clones hold 3% to 4.5%.

V is TRBV6-5 and J is TRBJ1-2, with 7 nucleotides matching TRBD1. Input material: blood. The sequence derives from a woman aged 18-35 years with Graves' hyperthyroidism. CDR3 DNA: TGTGCCAGCAGTTACGAGGACAGGAACTATGGCTACACCTTC. Translating gives CASSYEDRNYGYTF.